This TCR beta chain was documented in a study of T cell responses to AZD1222 COVID-19 vaccine. V shed 5 bases and J shed 7 bases, with 12 bases lying between them. From germline, CDR1 is MNHEY and CDR2 SVGAGI. The CDR3 length is 12 residues. Method: immunoSEQ multiplex PCR; TCRdb's copy keeps in-frame clones and lacks some. Of under 200,000 clones detected, about nine tenths appear once; the ten largest clones hold around 6%. The rearrangement uses TRBV6-5 and TRBJ2-7, with D tentatively TRBD1 or TRBD2 (5 bases each). The TCR sequence derives from an adult in good health. The sample was peripheral blood, taken on day 0 of AZD1222 vaccination. CDR3 sequence (DNA): TGTGCCAGCAGTCGGGACCTTCAGGAGCAGTACTTC. Translating it yields CASSRDLQEQYF.